The 30 T cell receptor beta chains in this list originate from one sample, sequenced in a study of cytomegalovirus exposure and HLA in healthy donors. The repertoire was sequenced with immunoSEQ multiplex PCR; TCRdb's copy has only in-frame clones and lacks some. The data hold fewer than 100,000 clones, with under 95% observed a single time. Sequenced input: PBMCs. The receptor set was obtained from a man aged 30 to 39 in good health and CMV-seronegative.

The chain uses TRBV7-6 and TRBJ1-4; maybe TRBD1 (6 bases). The germline V gene has CDR1 SGHVS and CDR2 FNYEAQ. This CDR3 is 15 amino acids long. The germline V and J ends were trimmed by 5 bases and 8 bases, with 18 bases remaining between them. The CDR3 loop is CASSPQGIPLEKLFF. The CDR3 DNA reads as TGTGCCAGCAGCCCACAGGGAATTCCTCTAGAAAAACTGTTTTTT.

This chain links TRBV7-2 with TRBJ2-6; TRBD1 agrees at 9 bases. CDR3 length: 17 amino acids. Per germline, CDR1 SGHTA and CDR2 FQGNSA. The V segment lost 5 bases and the J segment 0 bases; nucleotides outside the gene matches: 5. This CDR3 is CASSPGQGNSGANVLTF. For the CDR3, the DNA is TGTGCCAGCAGCCCGGGACAGGGAAACTCTGGGGCCAACGTCCTGACTTTC.

The gene calls are TRBV4-1 and TRBJ2-1; D unclear. This CDR3 has 14 amino acids. The V gene lost 4 bases and the J gene lost 9 bases, with 16 bases spanning the gap. Germline V gives CDR1 MGHRA, CDR2 YSYEKL. The CDR3 DNA sequence: TGCGCCAGCAGCCCCTTTGCCCTTACGGGTGAGCAGTTCTTC. The encoded protein is CASSPFALTGEQFF.

A few counts support this clone. V and J are TRBV15 and TRBJ2-7, with 12 positions matching TRBD1. The CDR3 totals 16 residues. J was trimmed by 0 bases and V by 5 bases; bases with no gene match: 5. In germline, CDR1 is LNHNV, CDR2 YYDKDF (reference sequence). CDR3 sequence (DNA): TGTGCCACCAGCGTCCCGGGACAGGGGGCCTCCTACGAGCAGTACTTC. Residues: CATSVPGQGASYEQYF.

The chain carries TRBV28 and TRBJ1-1; D remains unclear. Per the germline V gene, CDR1 is MDHEN and CDR2 is SYDVKM. Trimming stripped 10 bases from V and 3 bases from J, with 12 bases between. The CDR3 is made up of 12 amino acids. CDR3 residues: CATNEVYTEAFF. The CDR3 DNA reads TGTGCCACCAACGAGGTTTACACTGAAGCTTTCTTT.

The chain links TRBV5-4 to TRBJ2-1; 7 bases are shared with TRBD2. V lost 4 bases to trimming and J lost 3 bases; unmatched junction nucleotides: 13. The CDR3 is 17 amino acids. Germline CDR1 SGHNT, CDR2 YYREEE (reference sequence). CDR3 DNA sequence: TGTGCCAGCAGCCGCACCCTGGGGGGGGAAGGCTACAATGAGCAGTTCTTC. It translates to CASSRTLGGEGYNEQFF.

The chain's CDR3 is CASSTGQRNEKLFF. CDR3 nucleotides: TGTGCCAGCAGCACTGGACAACGAAATGAAAAACTGTTTTTT. V usage is TRBV7-9 and J usage is TRBJ1-4; tentative D call: TRBD1 (5 bases). The V and J ends lost 5 bases and 5 bases respectively, with 12 bases between them. Germline lookup yields CDR1 SEHNR and CDR2 FQNEAQ (reference sequence). CDR3 length equals 14 residues. The whole variable domain, remainder taken from reference TRBV7-9 and TRBJ1-4, is DTGVSQNPRHKITKRGQNVTFRCDPISEHNRLYWYRQTLGQGPEFLTYFQNEAQLEKSRLLSDRFSAERPKGSFSTLEIQRTEQGDSAMYLCASSTGQRNEKLFFGSGTQLSVL.

V is TRBV11-3 and J is TRBJ2-3; 9 nucleotides align to TRBD1. The CDR3 runs to 16 residues. Unmatched junction bases numbered 8, after V lost 3 bases and J lost 4 bases. Germline values: CDR1 SGHNT, CDR2 YENEEA. Written as DNA, the CDR3 is TGTGCCAGCAGCTTGGGGGACAGGGTCGCGGCAGATACGCAGTATTTT. It encodes CASSLGDRVAADTQYF.

The chain combines TRBV27 with TRBJ1-2; D is perhaps TRBD1 (5 bases). From germline, CDR1 is MNHEY and CDR2 SMNVEV (reference sequence). The CDR3 length is 14 residues. V lost 0 bases to trimming and J lost 5 bases, with 10 bases between them. CDR3 in amino acids: CASSLSVQDYGYTF. CDR3 nucleotide sequence: TGTGCCAGCAGTTTATCGGTACAGGATTATGGCTACACCTTC.

V usage is TRBV29-1 and J usage is TRBJ2-7, with unresolved D. Germline V gives CDR1 SQVTM, CDR2 ANQGSEA. V dropped 0 bases and J dropped 1 base, with 7 bases sitting between them. The CDR3 extends over 13 amino acids. The CDR3 here is CSVEDLESYEQYF. CDR3 coding DNA: TGCAGCGTTGAAGATCTGGAGTCCTACGAGCAGTACTTC.

The rearrangement uses TRBV6-1 and TRBJ2-5; TRBD2 matches at 10 bases. The V segment lost 7 bases and the J segment 5 bases; nucleotides outside the gene matches: 7. The germline V gene has CDR1 MNHNS and CDR2 SASEGT. The CDR3 contains 14 residues. For the CDR3, the DNA is TGTGCCAGCATTAAGCGGGGGGGCCCCGAGACCCAGTACTTC. Amino acid sequence: CASIKRGGPETQYF.

This rearrangement joins TRBV10-3 to TRBJ2-2, with 7 positions matching TRBD1. CDR1 is ENHRY, CDR2 SYGVKD, per germline. The CDR3 is 15 amino acids. J lost 2 bases, V lost 6 bases, and 6 bases had no gene match. DNA for the CDR3: TGTGCCATCAGGCCGGGACAGATAAACACCGGGGAGCTGTTTTTT. This translates into CAIRPGQINTGELFF.

The V call is TRBV11-3, the J call TRBJ2-3; 7 bases line up with TRBD1. Germline V gene sequence: CDR1 SGHNT, CDR2 YENEEA. With 4 bases clipped from V and 4 bases from J, the junction kept 2 bases outside the gene matches. This CDR3 is 13 amino acids long. CDR3 amino acids: CASSSGTADTQYF. Here the CDR3 DNA reads TGTGCCAGCAGCTCGGGGACAGCAGATACGCAGTATTTT.

CDR3 amino acids: CASSVNPGASYEQYF. In DNA form, the CDR3 reads TGTGCCAGCAGCGTGAACCCAGGGGCTTCCTACGAGCAGTACTTC. The chain is built from TRBV9 and TRBJ2-7; the D gene is possibly TRBD1 (6 bases). The germline gives CDR1 SGDLS, CDR2 YYNGEE. The CDR3 has 15 residues. The ends were cut back, 2 bases at V and 1 base at J, with 13 bases in the middle.

The chain links TRBV25-1 to TRBJ2-7, with 8 bases fitting TRBD2. J lost 4 bases, V lost 3 bases, and 8 bases had no gene match. The CDR3 extends over 15 amino acids. Germline lookup yields CDR1 MGHDK and CDR2 SYGVNS. CDR3 region: CASSEAGTRTYEQYF. The CDR3 DNA reads as TGTGCCAGCAGTGAGGCCGGGACTAGAACTTACGAGCAGTACTTC.

The chain combines TRBV2 with TRBJ1-1; 10 bases are a match to TRBD1. J gave up 6 bases and V 10 bases, and 11 bases lay outside the gene matches. Germline V CDR1 and CDR2: SNHLY, FYNNEI. CDR3 length: 14 residues. In DNA, the CDR3 is TGTGCCACTGGGGCGGGGACAGGGGCGGCTGAAGCTTTCTTT. This sequence encodes CATGAGTGAAEAFF.

The CDR3 DNA sequence: TGTGCCAGCAGACACTATTCGGGGGGAGTTGGTAATGAAAAACTGTTTTTT. Translating gives CASRHYSGGVGNEKLFF. The chain combines TRBV28 with TRBJ1-4, with a possible D match to TRBD1 (5 bases). The CDR3 covers 17 residues. Germline loops: CDR1 MDHEN, CDR2 SYDVKM. Trimming left V 6 bases short and J 4 bases short, with 21 bases between.

The J gene is TRBJ2-7, the V gene TRBV4-2, with TRBD1 as a possible D gene (6 bases). The germline V gene encodes CDR1 LGHNA and CDR2 YNFKEQ. This CDR3 contains 15 residues. V was trimmed by 2 bases and J by 0 bases, leaving 11 bases between them. The CDR3 region is CASSQTGTNSYEQYF. The CDR3 DNA sequence: TGTGCCAGCAGCCAAACCGGGACAAACTCCTACGAGCAGTACTTC.

This rearrangement joins TRBV5-1 to TRBJ2-2, with D perhaps TRBD2 (6 bases). V lost 0 bases and J lost 0, with 9 bases in between. The CDR3 runs 16 residues. Looked up from germline, CDR1 is SGHRS and CDR2 is YFSETQ. The CDR3 loop reads CASSLGTTSNTGELFF. In nucleotides, the CDR3 is TGCGCCAGCAGCTTGGGGACTACCTCGAACACCGGGGAGCTGTTTTTT.

This clone appeared a few times. The chain combines TRBV5-6 with TRBJ1-2, with D unresolved. Trimming removed 3 bases at V and 3 bases at J, with 6 bases between. Germline V gene lookup returns CDR1 SGHDT and CDR2 YYEEEE. This CDR3 has 12 amino acids. The CDR3 sequence: CASSSMDYGYTF. The CDR3, as DNA: TGTGCCAGCAGCTCTATGGACTATGGCTACACCTTC. The full variable domain, in which reference TRBV5-6 and TRBJ1-2 provide the parts outside the CDR3, is DAGVTQSPTHLIKTRGQQVTLRCSPKSGHDTVSWYQQALGQGPQFIFQYYEEEERQRGNFPDRFSGHQFPNYSSELNVNALLLGDSALYLCASSSMDYGYTFGSGTRLTVV.

This chain uses TRBV19 with TRBJ2-7; 8 nucleotides match TRBD1. The CDR3 consists of 13 residues. CDR1 is LNHDA, CDR2 SQIVND, per germline (reference sequence). Unmatched junction bases numbered 11, after V lost 10 bases and J lost 6 bases. CDR3 amino acids: CATSTGAIGEQYF. CDR3 coding DNA: TGTGCCACTTCGACAGGGGCGATTGGCGAGCAGTACTTC.

V is TRBV6-4 and J is TRBJ2-3, with TRBD2 identical over 12 bases. Trimming removed 1 base from V and 3 bases from J; junction bases left unmatched: 2. Germline lookup yields CDR1 MRHNA and CDR2 SNTAGT. The CDR3 covers 16 residues. Here the CDR3 reads CASSDFGTSGTDTQYF. CDR3 sequence (DNA): TGTGCCAGCAGTGACTTTGGGACTAGCGGGACAGATACGCAGTATTTT.

This chain joins TRBV10-3 and TRBJ1-5; D is uncertain. This CDR3 contains 15 residues. Trimming pared 4 bases from V and 6 bases from J, leaving 16 bases between. CDR1 ENHRY and CDR2 SYGVKD come from the germline V gene. For the CDR3, the DNA is TGTGCCATCAGTGCGGAGGGATCGGTTAGTCAGCCCCAGCATTTT. It is translated as CAISAEGSVSQPQHF.

The chain joins TRBV6-1 to TRBJ1-5, with a weak D call TRBD1 (5 bases). CDR1 and CDR2 from the germline V gene are MNHNS and SASEGT. The CDR3 contains 17 residues. V was pared by 0 bases and J by 0 bases, with 12 bases between. The CDR3 is CASSEARWGTSNQPQHF. The CDR3 DNA reads TGTGCCAGCAGTGAAGCCAGGTGGGGCACTAGCAATCAGCCCCAGCATTTT.

The gene calls are TRBV11-2 and TRBJ2-5; the D is unclear. CDR1 SGHAT and CDR2 FQNNGV come from the germline V gene. The CDR3 extends over 12 amino acids. V was trimmed by 5 bases and J by 1 base, leaving 5 bases between them. The chain's CDR3 is CASSPLQETQYF. CDR3 DNA: TGTGCCAGCAGCCCCCTCCAAGAGACCCAGTACTTC.

This clone was counted a few times. V and J are TRBV11-2 and TRBJ1-6; the match to TRBD1 covers 12 bases. There are 17 residues in the CDR3. Germline V gene sequence: CDR1 SGHAT, CDR2 FQNNGV. V lost 3 bases, J lost 3 bases, and 3 bases stayed unmatched. The CDR3 loop reads CASSLGQGAGYNSPLHF. The CDR3 DNA reads TGTGCCAGCAGCTTGGGACAGGGGGCCGGCTATAATTCACCCCTCCACTTT. Full variable domain (remainder filled in from reference TRBV11-2 and TRBJ1-6): EAGVAQSPRYKIIEKRQSVAFWCNPISGHATLYWYQQILGQGPKLLIQFQNNGVVDDSQLPKDRFSAERLKGVDSTLKIQPAKLEDSAVYLCASSLGQGAGYNSPLHFGNGTRLTVT.

The CDR3 spells CASSHLGQGRTEAFF. The CDR3 DNA is TGTGCCAGCAGTCACCTGGGACAGGGGAGGACTGAAGCTTTCTTT. The chain links TRBV6-5 to TRBJ1-1; 10 positions agree with TRBD1. Germline V gives CDR1 MNHEY, CDR2 SVGAGI. The CDR3 runs to 15 residues. The V gene end was trimmed by 5 bases and the J gene end by 5 bases; junction bases not matched to a gene: 8.

J is TRBJ2-3 and V is TRBV4-1; D remains ambiguous. Trimming pared 2 bases from V and 2 bases from J, leaving 5 bases between. CDR3 length equals 13 residues. Germline CDR1 MGHRA, CDR2 YSYEKL. This CDR3 reads CASSQYYTDTQYF. The CDR3 coding sequence is TGCGCCAGCAGCCAATACTACACAGATACGCAGTATTTT.

This chain connects TRBV6-4 to TRBJ1-2; D might be TRBD1 (5 bases). Trimming pared 0 bases from V and 8 bases from J, leaving 10 bases between. The CDR3 sequence is 13 residues long. Germline CDR1 and CDR2: MRHNA and SNTAGT. The DNA for the CDR3 is TGTGCCAGCAGTGACTCGGGGGGGAAAGGCTACACCTTC. Protein sequence: CASSDSGGKGYTF.

This chain connects TRBV2 to TRBJ1-6, with D possibly matching TRBD1 (5 bases). This CDR3 is 18 amino acids long. Germline CDR1 reads SNHLY; CDR2 reads FYNNEI. V gave up 5 bases and J gave up 0 bases, with 17 bases separating them. The CDR3 spells CASSSRTLYSSYNSPLHF. The CDR3 bases are TGTGCCAGCAGTTCCCGGACACTTTATAGCTCCTATAATTCACCCCTCCACTTT.